The 17 T cell receptor beta chains below were found in one sample sequenced in a study of T cell responses to AZD1222 COVID-19 vaccine (dated by TCRdb to the early 2020s). Library construction relied on the immunoSEQ multiplex PCR assay. TCRdb retrieved this table from immuneACCESS and kept in-frame rearrangements only. Not all clones are present; in checked studies, unresolved V genes account for under half, and no reason is known for the remainder. The sample table shows 150,000 or so clones, and over 80% are seen once. Under 3.5% of the sample lies in the top ten. Reading the label with the study, this specimen's time point is: about 28 days (+/-7) after the second vaccine dose. This specimen consisted of peripheral blood, obtained 28 days after the second AZD1222 dose. Receptor source: an adult who received the AZD1222 COVID-19 vaccine.

This clone was detected once. The chain recombines TRBV12-3 or TRBV12-4 with TRBJ1-1; possible D gene TRBD1, 5 bases. V was cut by 4 bases and J by 11 bases, with 17 bases left in between. This CDR3 region has 13 residues. The CDR3 DNA follows: TGTGCCAGCAGTTCGGACTGGGGGGAAAATGCTTTCTTT. It translates to CASSSDWGENAFF.

This clone has only a few counts. The rearrangement joins TRBV4-1 to TRBJ1-3; D possibly corresponds to TRBD1 (5 bases). The CDR3 contains 17 residues. Trimming took off 0 bases at V and 5 bases at J, with 17 bases between the two ends. Germline V gene sequence: CDR1 MGHRA, CDR2 YSYEKL. The CDR3 region has the DNA TGCGCCAGCAGCCAAGAATTCTCCGGGACGGTTCGAAACACCATATATTTT. Residues: CASSQEFSGTVRNTIYF.

The chain links TRBV9 to TRBJ2-7; D is perhaps TRBD1 or TRBD2 (6 bases each). This CDR3 is built from 16 residues. Between the trimmed V and J ends, which lost 0 bases and 0 bases, there was a span of 13 bases. CDR1 and CDR2 from the germline V gene are SGDLS and YYNGEE. In DNA, the CDR3 is TGTGCCAGCAGCGTAGGCTTAGGGGGGATCTCCTACGAGCAGTACTTC. This encodes CASSVGLGGISYEQYF.

The table lists this clone with a few counts. V gene TRBV5-1 combines with J gene TRBJ2-7; 12 bases map to TRBD2. CDR3 length: 14 amino acids. Germline CDR1 is SGHRS and CDR2 is YFSETQ. With 5 bases clipped from V and 2 bases from J, the junction kept 2 bases outside the gene matches. Here the CDR3 reads CASSRLAGAYEQYF. CDR3 sequence (DNA): TGCGCCAGCAGTCGACTAGCGGGAGCCTACGAGCAGTACTTC.

This rearrangement joins TRBV6-2 or TRBV6-3 to TRBJ2-1; 11 positions match TRBD2. The CDR3 is 16 residues long. Germline CDR1 and CDR2: MNHEY and SVGEGT. With V trimmed by 5 bases and J by 4 bases, 7 bases remained unmatched. The CDR3 nucleotides read TGTGCCAGCAGTCGTCCCCTAGCGGGAGGATACAATGAGCAGTTCTTC. It yields the protein CASSRPLAGGYNEQFF.

The rearrangement uses TRBV15 and TRBJ2-1, with TRBD1 matching over 9 bases. Trimming at V came to 1 base and at J to 8 bases, leaving 12 bases not matched to a gene. This CDR3 contains 17 residues. Germline values: CDR1 LNHNV, CDR2 YYDKDF (reference sequence). The chain's CDR3 is CATSRVLAGQGRDEQFF. CDR3 DNA sequence: TGTGCCACCAGCAGAGTTCTTGCGGGACAGGGCAGGGATGAGCAGTTCTTC.

The chain links TRBV4-3 to TRBJ1-2, with a possible D match to TRBD1 (6 bases). The CDR3 length is 14 residues. V was shortened by 3 bases and J by 5 bases, with 13 bases between the two germline ends. Germline CDR1 and CDR2: LGHNA and YSLEER. CDR3 amino acids: CASSQSLRGYGYTF. CDR3 nucleotide sequence: TGCGCCAGCAGCCAGAGCCTTAGGGGGTATGGCTACACCTTC.

The V gene is TRBV7-2, the J gene TRBJ1-5, with TRBD1 matching 7 bases. CDR1 is SGHTA and CDR2 is FQGNSA in the germline V gene. CDR3 length: 14 amino acids. The V gene end was trimmed by 6 bases and the J gene end by 4 bases; junction bases not matched to a gene: 6. This CDR3 is CASSPGQLNQPQHF. DNA for the CDR3: TGTGCCAGCAGTCCGGGACAGCTGAATCAGCCCCAGCATTTT.

This CDR3 is CASSKGGSGNTIYF. The CDR3 nucleotides are TGTGCCAGCAGCAAGGGGGGCTCTGGAAACACCATATATTTT. The rearrangement joins TRBV5-5 to TRBJ1-3; a weak D match, TRBD1 (6 bases). CDR3 length equals 14 residues. Trimming cost V 4 bases and J 0 bases, with 8 bases left between them. CDR1 and CDR2 from the germline V gene are SGHKS and YYEKEE (reference sequence).

This chain uses TRBV4-3 with TRBJ2-2, with 7 bases aligning to TRBD1. This CDR3 has 16 amino acids. Germline V gives CDR1 LGHNA, CDR2 YSLEER. V was clipped by 3 bases and J by 4 bases; unmatched bases: 8. As DNA, the CDR3 is TGCGCCAGCAGCCATAGACAGGGAGTAGGCACCGGGGAGCTGTTTTTT. It codes for CASSHRQGVGTGELFF.

This chain uses TRBV18 with TRBJ1-3, with 9 bases matching TRBD1. Germline V lookup: CDR1 KGHSH, CDR2 LQKENI. V was clipped by 5 bases and J by 4 bases; unmatched bases: 9. The CDR3 has 16 residues. CDR3 nucleotides: TGTGCCAGCTCAGCCTCCGGGACAGGGATAGGAAACACCATATATTTT. Translation gives CASSASGTGIGNTIYF.

This chain uses TRBV29-1 with TRBJ2-3; 7 positions agree with TRBD1. V shed 6 bases and J 6 bases; nucleotides not matched to a gene: 9. The CDR3 runs 13 residues. Germline V gives CDR1 SQVTM, CDR2 ANQGSEA. CDR3 nucleotide sequence: TGCAGCGTACTGTGGAGAGGGGGCGATACGCAGTATTTT. Its translation: CSVLWRGGDTQYF.

The J gene is TRBJ2-5, the V gene TRBV4-3, with 11 bases identical to TRBD2. V shed 4 bases and J 2 bases; nucleotides not matched to a gene: 9. CDR1 is LGHNA, CDR2 YSLEER, per germline. The length of the CDR3 is 17 residues. CDR3 coding DNA: TGCGCCAGCAGCCGAAGGCTAGCGGGAGGCAGACAAGAGACCCAGTACTTC. It yields the protein CASSRRLAGGRQETQYF.

The chain carries TRBV9 and TRBJ2-7; D not resolved. The CDR3 covers 13 residues. Germline assignment: CDR1 SGDLS and CDR2 YYNGEE. Trimming removed 0 bases from V and 7 bases from J, with 11 bases in between. CDR3 sequence (DNA): TGTGCCAGCAGCGTAGCCCCCTCAGGTGAGCAGTACTTC. Amino acids: CASSVAPSGEQYF.

The chain employs TRBV2 and TRBJ1-1, with a tentative D call TRBD1 (6 bases). CDR3 size: 14 residues. The ends were cut back, 8 bases at V and 3 bases at J, with 16 bases in the middle. Germline V gives CDR1 SNHLY, CDR2 FYNNEI. DNA of the CDR3: TGTGCCAGCGTATTCACAGGGAGGGACACTGAAGCTTTCTTT. Amino acids: CASVFTGRDTEAFF.

This clone has just a few counts. The CDR3, as DNA: TGTGCCAGCAGCTGGCCCGGGACAGGGGCCTACGAGCAGTACTTC. Translating gives CASSWPGTGAYEQYF. The rearrangement links TRBV7-9 to TRBJ2-7; 10 bases line up with TRBD1. Germline V gene sequence: CDR1 SEHNR, CDR2 FQNEAQ (reference sequence). The CDR3 loop spans 15 amino acids. V trimming: 4 bases; J trimming: 2 bases; junction bases outside the gene matches: 5.

The chain employs TRBV10-2 and TRBJ2-7; 12 nucleotides line up with TRBD2. This CDR3 contains 15 residues. The germline V gene encodes CDR1 WSHSY and CDR2 SAAADI. V gave up 5 bases and J gave up 4 bases; unmatched junction bases: 6. The CDR3 sequence: CASSTKGLAGYEQYF. The CDR3 DNA is TGCGCCAGCAGTACCAAGGGACTAGCGGGTTACGAGCAGTACTTC.